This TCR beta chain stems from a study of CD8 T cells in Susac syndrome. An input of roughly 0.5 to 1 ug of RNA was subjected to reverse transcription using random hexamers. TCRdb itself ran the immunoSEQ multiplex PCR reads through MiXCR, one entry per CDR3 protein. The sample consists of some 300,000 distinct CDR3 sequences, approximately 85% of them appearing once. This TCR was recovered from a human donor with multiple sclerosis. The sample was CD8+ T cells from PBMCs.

The CDR3 sequence: CATRQGPDTEAFF. The DNA of the CDR3 is TGTGCCACCAGGCAGGGCCCCGACACTGAAGCTTTCTTT. The chain has TRBV24-1 and TRBJ1-1; tentatively, D is TRBD1 (5 bases). CDR1 and CDR2 from the germline V gene are KGHDR and SFDVKD. The CDR3 extends over 13 amino acids. V lost 7 bases and J 3 bases, leaving 11 bases between the germline ends.